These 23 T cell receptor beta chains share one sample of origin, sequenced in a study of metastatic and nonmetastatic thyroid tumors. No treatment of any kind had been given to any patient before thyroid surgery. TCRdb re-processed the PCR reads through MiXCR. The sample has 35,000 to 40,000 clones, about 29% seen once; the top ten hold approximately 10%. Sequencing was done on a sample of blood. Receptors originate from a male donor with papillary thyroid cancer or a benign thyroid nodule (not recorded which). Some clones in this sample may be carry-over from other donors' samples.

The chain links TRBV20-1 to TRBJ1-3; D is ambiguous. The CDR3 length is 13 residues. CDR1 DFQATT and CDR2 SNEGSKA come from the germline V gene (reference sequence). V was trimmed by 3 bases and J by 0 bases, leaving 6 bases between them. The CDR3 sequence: CSASRGSGNTIYF. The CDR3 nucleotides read TGCAGTGCTAGTCGCGGCTCTGGAAACACCATATATTTT.

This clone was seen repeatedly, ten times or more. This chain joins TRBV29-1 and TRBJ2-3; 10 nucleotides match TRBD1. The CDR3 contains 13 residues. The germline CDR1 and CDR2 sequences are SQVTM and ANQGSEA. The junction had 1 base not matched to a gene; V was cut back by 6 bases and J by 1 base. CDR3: CSVGTGGTDTQYF. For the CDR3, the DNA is TGCAGCGTCGGGACAGGGGGCACAGATACGCAGTATTTT.

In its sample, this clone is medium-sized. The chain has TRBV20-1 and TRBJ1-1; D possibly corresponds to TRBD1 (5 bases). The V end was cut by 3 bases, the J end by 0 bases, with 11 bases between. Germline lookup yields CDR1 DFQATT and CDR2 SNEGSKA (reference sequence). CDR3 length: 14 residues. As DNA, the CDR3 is TGCAGTGCTAGGGTGGGACCGTTGAACACTGAAGCTTTCTTT. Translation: CSARVGPLNTEAFF.

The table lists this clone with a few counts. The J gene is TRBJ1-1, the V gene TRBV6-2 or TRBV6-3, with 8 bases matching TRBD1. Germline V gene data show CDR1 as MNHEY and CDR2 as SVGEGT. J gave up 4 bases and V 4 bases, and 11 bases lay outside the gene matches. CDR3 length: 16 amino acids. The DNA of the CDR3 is TGTGCCAGCAGTTCGTACAGGGGGTTTGAGTTCACTGAAGCTTTCTTT. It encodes CASSSYRGFEFTEAFF.

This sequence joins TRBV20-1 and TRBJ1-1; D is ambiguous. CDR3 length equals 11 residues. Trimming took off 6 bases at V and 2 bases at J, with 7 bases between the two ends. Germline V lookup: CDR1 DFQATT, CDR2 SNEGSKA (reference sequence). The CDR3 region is CSAYRNTEAFF. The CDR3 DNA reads TGCAGTGCCTACAGAAACACTGAAGCTTTCTTT.

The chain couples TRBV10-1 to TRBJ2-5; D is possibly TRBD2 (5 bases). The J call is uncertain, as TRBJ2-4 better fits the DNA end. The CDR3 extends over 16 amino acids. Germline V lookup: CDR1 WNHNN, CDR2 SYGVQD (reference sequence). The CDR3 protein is CASSAPEGGSKNIQYF. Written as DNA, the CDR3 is TGCGCCAGCAGCGCCCCCGAGGGCGGGTCCAAAAACATTCAGTACTTC.

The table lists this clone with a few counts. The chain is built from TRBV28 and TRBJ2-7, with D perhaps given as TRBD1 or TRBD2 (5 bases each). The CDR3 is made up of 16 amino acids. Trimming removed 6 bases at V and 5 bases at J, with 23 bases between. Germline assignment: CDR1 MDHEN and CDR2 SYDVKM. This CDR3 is CASSSISGTGADEQYF. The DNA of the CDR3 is TGTGCCAGCAGCTCAATCTCCGGGACCGGCGCAGACGAGCAGTACTTC.

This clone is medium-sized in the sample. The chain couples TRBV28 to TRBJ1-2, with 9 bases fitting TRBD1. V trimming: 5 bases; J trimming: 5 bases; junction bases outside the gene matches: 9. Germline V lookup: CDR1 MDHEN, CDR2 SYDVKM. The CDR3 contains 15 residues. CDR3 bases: TGTGCCAGCAGTCCCGGGACAGGGCACCTGTATGGCTACACCTTC. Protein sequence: CASSPGTGHLYGYTF.

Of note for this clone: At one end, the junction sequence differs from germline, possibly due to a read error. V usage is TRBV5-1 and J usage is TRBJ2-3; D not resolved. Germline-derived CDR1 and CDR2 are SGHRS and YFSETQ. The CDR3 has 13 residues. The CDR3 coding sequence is TGCGCCAGCACCTTGGTCCCCCAAGATACGCAGTATTTT. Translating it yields CASTLVPQDTQYF.

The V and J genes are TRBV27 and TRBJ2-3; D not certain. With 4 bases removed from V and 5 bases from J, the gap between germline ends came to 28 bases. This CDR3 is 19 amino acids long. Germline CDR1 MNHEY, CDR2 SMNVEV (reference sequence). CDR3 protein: CASSSKNKPTTSRKDTQYF. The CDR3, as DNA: TGTGCCAGCAGTTCAAAGAATAAACCCACCACCTCTAGAAAAGATACGCAGTATTTT.

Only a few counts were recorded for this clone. The CDR3 DNA reads as TGTGCCAGCAGTTTGGCAGGACCGAACACTGAAGCTTTCTTT. It translates to CASSLAGPNTEAFF. This rearrangement joins TRBV6-2 or TRBV6-3 to TRBJ1-1; D is uncertain. Germline CDR1 and CDR2: MNHEY and SVGEGT. The CDR3 runs to 14 residues. Deletions cut 4 bases from V and 1 base from J, with 10 bases between.

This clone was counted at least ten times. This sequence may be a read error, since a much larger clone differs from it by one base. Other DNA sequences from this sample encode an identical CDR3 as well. As DNA, the CDR3 is TGTGCTAGCAGTGAGTCGTTGCCTGGCGAGCAGTACTTC. This gives the protein CASSESLPGEQYF. The chain uses TRBV2 and TRBJ2-7; D gene ambiguous. Germline V gene data show CDR1 as SNHLY and CDR2 as FYNNEI. This CDR3 is 13 amino acids long.

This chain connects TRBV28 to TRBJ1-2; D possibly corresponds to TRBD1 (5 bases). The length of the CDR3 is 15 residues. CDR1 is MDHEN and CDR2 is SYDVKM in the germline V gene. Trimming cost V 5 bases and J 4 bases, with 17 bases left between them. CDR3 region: CASSAEGRATYGYTF. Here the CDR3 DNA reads TGTGCCAGCAGTGCCGAAGGCAGGGCTACCTATGGCTACACCTTC.

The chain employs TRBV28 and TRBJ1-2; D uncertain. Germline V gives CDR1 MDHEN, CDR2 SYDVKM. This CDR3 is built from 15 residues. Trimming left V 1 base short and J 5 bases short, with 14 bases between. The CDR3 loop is CASSLSPPITYGYTF. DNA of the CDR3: TGTGCCAGCAGTTTATCGCCTCCTATAACTTATGGCTACACCTTC.

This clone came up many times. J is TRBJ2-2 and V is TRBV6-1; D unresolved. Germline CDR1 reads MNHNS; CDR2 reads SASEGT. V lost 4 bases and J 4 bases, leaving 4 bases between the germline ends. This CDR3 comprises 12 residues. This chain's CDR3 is CASSASTGELFF. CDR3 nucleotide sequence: TGTGCCAGCAGTGCGTCCACCGGGGAGCTGTTTTTT.

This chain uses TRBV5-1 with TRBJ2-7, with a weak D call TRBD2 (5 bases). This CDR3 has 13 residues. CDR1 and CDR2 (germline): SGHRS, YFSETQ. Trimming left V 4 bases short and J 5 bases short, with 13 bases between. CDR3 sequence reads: CASSKQEGDEQYF. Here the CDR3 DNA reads TGCGCCAGCAGCAAACAAGAGGGCGACGAGCAGTACTTC.

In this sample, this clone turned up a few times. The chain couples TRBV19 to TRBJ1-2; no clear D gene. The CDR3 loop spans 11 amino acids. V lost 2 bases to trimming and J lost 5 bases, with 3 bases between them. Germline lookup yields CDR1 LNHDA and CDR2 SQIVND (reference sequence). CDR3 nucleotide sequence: TGTGCCAGTAGTATACAGTATGGCTACACCTTC. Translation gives CASSIQYGYTF.

This CDR3 reads CASSADRLSPLHF. For the CDR3, the DNA is TGTGCCAGCAGCGCGGACAGGCTTTCACCCCTCCACTTT. The J gene is TRBJ1-6, the V gene TRBV3-1, with 7 bases matching TRBD1. The V gene's germline CDR1 is LGHDT and CDR2 YNNKEL (reference sequence). This CDR3 is built from 13 residues. V lost 5 bases to trimming and J lost 9 bases; unmatched junction nucleotides: 4.

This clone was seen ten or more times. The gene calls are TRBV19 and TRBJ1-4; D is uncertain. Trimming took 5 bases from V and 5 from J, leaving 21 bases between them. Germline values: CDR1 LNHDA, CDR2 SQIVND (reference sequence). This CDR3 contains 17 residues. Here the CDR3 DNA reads TGTGCCAGTAGTGTACCCCTGAACTACCCGAAAAATGAAAAACTGTTTTTT. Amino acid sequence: CASSVPLNYPKNEKLFF.

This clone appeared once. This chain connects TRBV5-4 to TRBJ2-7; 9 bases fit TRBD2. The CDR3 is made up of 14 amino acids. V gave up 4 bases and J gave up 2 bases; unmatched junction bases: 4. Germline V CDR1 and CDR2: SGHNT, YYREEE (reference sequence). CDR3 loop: CASSRGLAPYEQYF. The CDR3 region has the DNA TGTGCCAGCAGCCGCGGACTAGCGCCCTACGAGCAGTACTTC.

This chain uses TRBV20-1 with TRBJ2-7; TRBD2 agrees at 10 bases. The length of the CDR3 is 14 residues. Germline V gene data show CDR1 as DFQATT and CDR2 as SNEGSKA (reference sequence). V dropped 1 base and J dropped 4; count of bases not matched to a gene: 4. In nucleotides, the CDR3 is TGCAGTGCTAGAGTTAGCGGGAGGATATACGAGCAGTACTTC. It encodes CSARVSGRIYEQYF.

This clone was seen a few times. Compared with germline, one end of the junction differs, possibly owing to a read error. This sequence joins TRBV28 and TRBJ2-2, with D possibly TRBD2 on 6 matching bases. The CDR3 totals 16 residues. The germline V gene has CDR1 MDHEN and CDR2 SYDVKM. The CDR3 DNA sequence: TGTGCCAGCATCCCTCTAGCGCCAACGAACACCGGGGAGCTTTTTTTT. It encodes CASIPLAPTNTGELFF.

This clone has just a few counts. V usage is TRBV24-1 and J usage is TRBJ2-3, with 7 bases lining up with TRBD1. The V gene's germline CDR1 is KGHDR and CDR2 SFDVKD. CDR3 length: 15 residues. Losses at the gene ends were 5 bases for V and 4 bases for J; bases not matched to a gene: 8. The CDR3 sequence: CATSGDRVESDTQYF. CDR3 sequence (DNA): TGTGCCACCAGTGGAGACAGGGTTGAATCAGATACGCAGTATTTT.